Sequencing of this T cell receptor beta chain was carried out in a study of cytomegalovirus exposure and HLA in healthy donors. TCRdb's table, derived via immunoSEQ multiplex PCR, lists solely in-frame clones and lacks some. The sample yields about 250,000 clones, about 90% seen once. Whole-study findings and limits: The study listed some 160 cytomegalovirus-associated TCR beta chains. The CMV antigen specificity of a few CMV-associated chains was confirmed through in vitro analysis. Most TCR sequences were seen very rarely across donors, but some public TCRs occurred in many. In a later analysis, first-cohort TCR clusters were found to tend to co-occur in the 100 to 150 validation repertoires.

Regarding this clone: Antigen unknown. Compared with germline, one end of the junction differs, possibly owing to a read error.

Sequencing was done on a sample of PBMCs. This receptor was obtained from a man aged 18 to 35 in good health and CMV-seropositive.

CDR3 nucleotide sequence: TGTGCCAGCAGGTACTTCTGGCAGGATTCCTACGAGCAGTACTTC. Its protein product is CASRYFWQDSYEQYF. The V gene is TRBV6-5, the J gene TRBJ2-7; D not certain. CDR3 length: 15 residues. CDR1 MNHEY and CDR2 SVGAGI come from the germline V gene.